These 8 T cell receptor beta chains originate from one sample sequenced in a study of cytomegalovirus exposure and HLA in healthy donors (dated by TCRdb to 2017 to 2019). Libraries were built with the immunoSEQ multiplex PCR assay. For the multiplex PCR, a mixture combining 60 forward primers for TCR Vbeta segments and 13 reverse primers for TCR Jbeta segments was used. The table comes from immuneACCESS by way of TCRdb, which keeps in-frame sequences with V and J called. Part of the clones is missing from these tables; in studies checked, under half for an unresolved V gene and the rest for unknown reasons. This sample lists around 200,000 clones; about 75% were detected once. The ten largest make up roughly 1.9% of the sample. Input material: PBMCs. Receptors originate from a man aged 18 to 30 in good health and CMV-seronegative.

CDR3 in DNA: TGTGCCATCAGACTGGACAGGGTGGAAAACACCATATATTTT. Translation: CAIRLDRVENTIYF. This chain links TRBV10-3 with TRBJ1-3; 8 bases align to TRBD1. With 6 bases clipped from V and 6 bases from J, the junction kept 7 bases outside the gene matches. Germline-derived CDR1 and CDR2 are ENHRY and SYGVKD. This CDR3 region has 14 residues.

The chain joins TRBV30 to TRBJ2-5; D is perhaps TRBD1 (5 bases). This CDR3 spans 12 amino acids. Trimming stripped 0 bases from V and 10 bases from J, with 12 bases between. Looked up from germline, CDR1 is GTSNPN and CDR2 is SVGIG (reference sequence). CDR3 DNA sequence: TGTGCCTGGAGTGTACCTCAGGGTAGCCAGTACTTC. Translating gives CAWSVPQGSQYF. The full variable domain, with the rest looked up from reference TRBV30 and TRBJ2-5, is SQTIHQWPATLVQPVGSPLSLECTVEGTSNPNLYWYRQAAGRGLQLLFYSVGIGQISSEVPQNLSASRPQDRQFILSSKKLLLSDSGFYLCAWSVPQGSQYFGPGTRLLVL.

This clone turned up a few times. V usage is TRBV4-3 and J usage is TRBJ1-5; no firm D call. Trimming stripped 1 base from V and 7 bases from J, with 11 bases between. The germline gives CDR1 LGHNA, CDR2 YSLEER. The CDR3 is 14 amino acids. The CDR3 sequence: CASSQAAGGQPQHF. The CDR3 DNA reads as TGCGCCAGCAGCCAAGCCGCAGGAGGACAGCCCCAGCATTTT.

The rearrangement links TRBV7-3 to TRBJ2-3; 10 positions agree with TRBD2. This CDR3 has 15 residues. Germline CDR1 and CDR2: SGHTA and FQGTGA. The trim removed 2 bases at V and 4 bases at J, leaving 3 bases unmatched. The CDR3 bases are TGTGCCAGCAGCTTATCTAGCGGGAGAGCAGATACGCAGTATTTT. Its translation is CASSLSSGRADTQYF.

This clone was counted between two and nine times. J is TRBJ1-1 and V is TRBV5-1; D is ambiguous. CDR1 SGHRS and CDR2 YFSETQ come from the germline V gene. The CDR3 extends over 14 amino acids. Between the trimmed V and J ends, which lost 4 bases and 1 base, there was a span of 11 bases. DNA for the CDR3: TGCGCCAGCAGCCTGTTGACTGGGAACACTGAAGCTTTCTTT. The encoded protein is CASSLLTGNTEAFF.

The DNA for the CDR3 is TGTGCCAGCAGGAAAATAGGGGCCCAAGAGACCCAGTACTTC. Amino acid sequence: CASRKIGAQETQYF. V usage is TRBV7-9 and J usage is TRBJ2-5; D is perhaps TRBD1 (5 bases). The CDR3 contains 14 residues. Germline values: CDR1 SEHNR, CDR2 FQNEAQ (reference sequence). V was cut by 6 bases and J by 1 base, with 12 bases left in between.

This chain uses TRBV6-1 with TRBJ2-3; 14 bases are shared with TRBD2. V was clipped by 3 bases and J by 4 bases; unmatched bases: 0. Germline CDR1 MNHNS, CDR2 SASEGT. CDR3 size: 15 residues. Here the CDR3 reads CASSETSGGADTQYF. CDR3 nucleotide sequence: TGTGCCAGCAGTGAGACTAGCGGGGGGGCAGATACGCAGTATTTT.

The chain links TRBV7-2 to TRBJ2-2; TRBD1 matches 7 bases. The length of the CDR3 is 17 residues. The J segment lost 1 base and the V segment lost 5 bases, leaving 10 bases of the junction unmatched. CDR1 and CDR2 from the germline V gene are SGHTA and FQGNSA. The DNA for the CDR3 is TGTGCCAGCAGCATAGGGCCGAGACAGGGGAACACCGGGGAGCTGTTTTTT. The encoded protein is CASSIGPRQGNTGELFF.